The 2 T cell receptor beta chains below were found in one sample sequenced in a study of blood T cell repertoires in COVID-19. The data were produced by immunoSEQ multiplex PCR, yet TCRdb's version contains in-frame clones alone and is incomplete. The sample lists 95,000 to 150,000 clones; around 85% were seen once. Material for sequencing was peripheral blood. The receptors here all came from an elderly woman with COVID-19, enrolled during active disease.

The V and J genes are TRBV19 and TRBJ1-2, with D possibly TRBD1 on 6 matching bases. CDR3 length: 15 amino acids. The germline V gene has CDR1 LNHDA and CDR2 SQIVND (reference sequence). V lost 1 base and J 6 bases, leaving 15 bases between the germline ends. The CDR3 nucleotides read TGTGCCAGTAGTATAGGTTGGGGGCTCGGGAATGGCTACACCTTC. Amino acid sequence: CASSIGWGLGNGYTF.

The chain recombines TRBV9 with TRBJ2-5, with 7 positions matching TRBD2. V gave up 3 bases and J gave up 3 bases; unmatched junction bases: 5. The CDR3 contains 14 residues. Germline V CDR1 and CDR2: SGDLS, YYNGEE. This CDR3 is CASSEAGREETQYF. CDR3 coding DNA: TGTGCCAGCAGCGAAGCGGGGAGGGAAGAGACCCAGTACTTC.